This TCR beta chain originates from a study of identical twins. Study outcomes and limitations: Beta clonotypes that were abundant in cord blood contained fewer insertions, a pattern absent from memory repertoires. With beta out-of-frame sequences, excess sharing by twins was weaker.

Germline V gives CDR1 MDHEN, CDR2 SYDVKM. The CDR3 totals 15 residues. The ends were cut back, 5 bases at V and 1 base at J, with 12 bases in the middle. This clonotype was observed a few times. No antigen is known for it. The cDNA had a unique molecular identifier and a template-switch universal primer site. One entry per CDR3 protein results from TCRdb running MiXCR on the 5' RACE reads. There are 460,000 or so distinct CDR3 sequences in the sample; 14% occur only once, and approximately 0.52% lies in the top ten. All donors were healthy Caucasians. The sample was also reused in another study, on yellow fever vaccine responses in identical twins.

This TCR was sampled from a woman aged 18-35 years in good health. The rearrangement uses TRBV28 and TRBJ2-4; possibly TRBD1 for D (5 bases). The sample comprised CD4+ T cells sorted from blood. The CDR3 sequence is CASSIGAPAKNIQYF. In nucleotides, the CDR3 is TGTGCCAGCAGTATAGGGGCGCCGGCCAAAAACATTCAGTACTTC.